The next 16 T cell receptor beta chains were all read from a single sample in a study of OX40 agonist ivuxolimab in advanced cancers. Using immunoSEQ multiplex PCR, the repertoire was profiled, and TCRdb retains in-frame clones only, with some absent. The data contain some 79,000 clones, approximately 90% of them singletons. The sequencing used CD4+ or CD8+ T cells sorted from blood, collected in a trial of the OX40 agonist ivuxolimab. The source is an adult with an advanced solid tumor such as melanoma, head and neck, liver or kidney cancer.

V gene TRBV15 combines with J gene TRBJ2-7; D gene ambiguous. Trimming removed 5 bases at V and 0 bases at J, with 14 bases between. This CDR3 has 15 residues. CDR1 is LNHNV and CDR2 is YYDKDF in the germline V gene (reference sequence). For the CDR3, the DNA is TGTGCCACCAGCCCCCGGCGGAGACTCTCCTACGAGCAGTACTTC. Its translation is CATSPRRRLSYEQYF. The full variable domain, with the rest looked up from reference TRBV15 and TRBJ2-7, is DAMVIQNPRYQVTQFGKPVTLSCSQTLNHNVMYWYQQKSSQAPKLLFHYYDKDFNNEADTPDNFQSRRPNTSFCFLDIRSPGLGDTAMYLCATSPRRRLSYEQYFGPGTRLTVT.

The rearrangement uses TRBV25-1 and TRBJ1-5; D uncertain. Germline lookup yields CDR1 MGHDK and CDR2 SYGVNS. V shed 4 bases and J shed 1 base, with 8 bases lying between them. The CDR3 sequence is 14 residues long. CDR3: CASSGSRSNQPQHF. The DNA for the CDR3 is TGTGCCAGCAGTGGGTCCAGGAGCAATCAGCCCCAGCATTTT. Together with reference TRBV25-1 and TRBJ1-5, the CDR3 gives the full variable domain: EADIYQTPRYLVIGTGKKITLECSQTMGHDKMYWYQQDPGMELHLIHYSYGVNSTEKGDLSSESTVSRIRTEHFPLTLESARPSHTSQYLCASSGSRSNQPQHFGDGTRLSIL.

This chain connects TRBV14 to TRBJ1-2, with D possibly matching TRBD1 (6 bases). The CDR3 spans 14 residues. V gave up 5 bases and J gave up 5 bases, with 15 bases separating them. Germline CDR1 is SGHDN and CDR2 is FVKESK. In nucleotides, the CDR3 is TGTGCCAGCAGCAAGGGTACAGGGAGATATGGCTACACCTTC. Protein: CASSKGTGRYGYTF.

The chain has TRBV27 and TRBJ2-5; 10 nucleotides align to TRBD2. Germline lookup yields CDR1 MNHEY and CDR2 SMNVEV (reference sequence). The CDR3 extends over 14 amino acids. V was pared by 8 bases and J by 3 bases, with 6 bases of the junction left unmatched. This CDR3 is CASSRLAGEETQYF. CDR3 in DNA: TGTGCCAGCTCCCGACTAGCGGGTGAAGAGACCCAGTACTTC.

This clone was found once. The V call is TRBV9, the J call TRBJ1-1; 8 nucleotides align to TRBD1. Trimming at V came to 0 bases and at J to 5 bases, leaving 6 bases not matched to a gene. The germline CDR1 and CDR2 sequences are SGDLS and YYNGEE. This CDR3 spans 15 amino acids. This CDR3 reads CASSVEGQGWTEAFF. DNA for the CDR3: TGTGCCAGCAGCGTAGAAGGACAGGGATGGACTGAAGCTTTCTTT.

The chain has TRBV11-3 and TRBJ2-1, with 12 bases lining up with TRBD2. Unmatched junction bases numbered 13, after V lost 5 bases and J lost 8 bases. Germline V gene sequence: CDR1 SGHNT, CDR2 YENEEA. CDR3 length: 17 amino acids. The CDR3 region has the DNA TGTGCCAGCAGCCCCCGCCGACTAGCGGGAGCAAGCTATGAGCAGTTCTTC. Translation gives CASSPRRLAGASYEQFF.

This chain uses TRBV7-9 with TRBJ2-3, with 11 bases aligning to TRBD2. The CDR3 totals 18 residues. CDR1 is SEHNR, CDR2 FQNEAQ, per germline (reference sequence). The V gene end was trimmed by 4 bases and the J gene end by 2 bases; junction bases not matched to a gene: 11. The CDR3 coding sequence is TGTGCCAGCAGCTCTACCCGGTTAGCGGGAGGGTACACAGATACGCAGTATTTT. It specifies CASSSTRLAGGYTDTQYF.

The rearrangement links TRBV7-9 to TRBJ2-7; 13 nucleotides line up with TRBD2. The V segment lost 5 bases and the J segment 1 base; nucleotides outside the gene matches: 14. The CDR3 length is 19 residues. Germline CDR1 is SEHNR and CDR2 is FQNEAQ (reference sequence). This chain's CDR3 is CASSHLSGTSGTSSYEQYF. As DNA, the CDR3 is TGTGCCAGCAGCCATTTATCCGGGACTAGCGGGACATCTTCCTACGAGCAGTACTTC.

This chain connects TRBV7-8 to TRBJ2-3; TRBD2 agrees at 10 bases. The CDR3 runs 17 residues. J was trimmed by 5 bases and V by 6 bases; bases with no gene match: 14. The germline V gene has CDR1 SGHVS and CDR2 FQNEAQ. The CDR3 loop is CASSSGASGRARDTQYF. The DNA for the CDR3 is TGTGCCAGCAGTTCAGGGGCCAGCGGGAGGGCTAGAGATACGCAGTATTTT.

Worth noting for this clone: A junction end diverges from the germline sequence, so it may reflect a read error. The chain employs TRBV19 and TRBJ2-7; perhaps TRBD1 as D (5 bases). Per germline, CDR1 LNHDA and CDR2 SQIVND (reference sequence). This CDR3 contains 14 residues. CDR3 protein: CASTITGDSYEQYF. In DNA, the CDR3 is TGTGCCAGTACTATAACAGGAGACTCCTACGAGCAGTACTTC.

Of note for this clone: The sample contains more than one DNA sequence encoding this CDR3. As DNA, the CDR3 is TGTGCCAGCAGCCGGGACTTCCCCTACAATGAGCAGTTCTTC. This encodes CASSRDFPYNEQFF. The rearrangement links TRBV14 to TRBJ2-1, with TRBD2 as a possible D gene (6 bases). CDR3 length: 14 residues. V dropped 4 bases and J dropped 2 bases, with 9 bases sitting between them. Germline V gene data show CDR1 as SGHDN and CDR2 as FVKESK.

CDR3 loop: CASSQTENTEAFF. CDR3 DNA: TGTGCCAGTAGTCAGACAGAGAACACTGAAGCTTTCTTT. This sequence joins TRBV19 and TRBJ1-1; perhaps TRBD1 as D (5 bases). The germline gives CDR1 LNHDA, CDR2 SQIVND (reference sequence). Trimming cost V 5 bases and J 1 base, with 8 bases left between them. The CDR3 sequence is 13 residues long.

This clone appeared once. This chain joins TRBV27 and TRBJ2-2; 9 bases match TRBD1. The CDR3 is 16 residues long. J gave up 5 bases and V 6 bases, and 10 bases lay outside the gene matches. Germline V CDR1 and CDR2: MNHEY, SMNVEV (reference sequence). The CDR3 is CASRLTGTGITGELFF. The CDR3, as DNA: TGTGCCAGCAGACTAACCGGGACAGGGATTACCGGGGAGCTGTTTTTT.

The rearrangement uses TRBV30 and TRBJ2-2; D is tentatively TRBD1 or TRBD2 (5 bases each). V was pared by 5 bases and J by 6 bases, with 13 bases between. The CDR3 sequence is 13 residues long. Germline V CDR1 and CDR2: GTSNPN, SVGIG (reference sequence). The chain's CDR3 is CAWDSGDSGELFF. For the CDR3, the DNA is TGTGCCTGGGACAGCGGAGATTCCGGGGAGCTGTTTTTT. The whole variable domain, remainder taken from reference TRBV30 and TRBJ2-2, is SQTIHQWPATLVQPVGSPLSLECTVEGTSNPNLYWYRQAAGRGLQLLFYSVGIGQISSEVPQNLSASRPQDRQFILSSKKLLLSDSGFYLCAWDSGDSGELFFGEGSRLTVL.

This clone was observed once. The rearrangement links TRBV18 to TRBJ2-7; D uncertain. The germline V gene encodes CDR1 KGHSH and CDR2 LQKENI. The length of the CDR3 is 16 residues. The V and J ends lost 2 bases and 0 bases respectively, with 14 bases between them. CDR3 sequence: CASSPGVRRRSYEQYF. DNA for the CDR3: TGTGCCAGCTCACCAGGCGTCAGGCGACGCTCCTACGAGCAGTACTTC.

V and J are TRBV6-1 and TRBJ1-5; 10 bases agree with TRBD1. The J segment lost 6 bases and the V segment lost 6 bases, leaving 5 bases of the junction unmatched. CDR1 and CDR2 from the germline V gene are MNHNS and SASEGT. The CDR3 has 14 residues. The CDR3 sequence is CASRYWDRGQPQHF. In DNA form, the CDR3 reads TGTGCCAGCAGGTACTGGGACAGGGGTCAGCCCCAGCATTTT.